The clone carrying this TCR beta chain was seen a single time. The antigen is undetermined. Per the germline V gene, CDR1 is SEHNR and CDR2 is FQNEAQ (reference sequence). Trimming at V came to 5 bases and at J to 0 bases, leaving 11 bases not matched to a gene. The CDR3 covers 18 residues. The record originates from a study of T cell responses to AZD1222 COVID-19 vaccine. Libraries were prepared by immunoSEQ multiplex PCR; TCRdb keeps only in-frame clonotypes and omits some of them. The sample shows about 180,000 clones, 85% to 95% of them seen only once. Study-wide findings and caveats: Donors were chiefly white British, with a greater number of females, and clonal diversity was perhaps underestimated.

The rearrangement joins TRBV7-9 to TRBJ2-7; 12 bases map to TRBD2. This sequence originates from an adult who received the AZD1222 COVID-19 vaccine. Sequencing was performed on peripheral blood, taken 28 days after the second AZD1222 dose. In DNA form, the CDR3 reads TGTGCCAGCAGCCTCCAAGGACTAGCGGGGACCAGCTCCTACGAGCAGTACTTC. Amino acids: CASSLQGLAGTSSYEQYF.